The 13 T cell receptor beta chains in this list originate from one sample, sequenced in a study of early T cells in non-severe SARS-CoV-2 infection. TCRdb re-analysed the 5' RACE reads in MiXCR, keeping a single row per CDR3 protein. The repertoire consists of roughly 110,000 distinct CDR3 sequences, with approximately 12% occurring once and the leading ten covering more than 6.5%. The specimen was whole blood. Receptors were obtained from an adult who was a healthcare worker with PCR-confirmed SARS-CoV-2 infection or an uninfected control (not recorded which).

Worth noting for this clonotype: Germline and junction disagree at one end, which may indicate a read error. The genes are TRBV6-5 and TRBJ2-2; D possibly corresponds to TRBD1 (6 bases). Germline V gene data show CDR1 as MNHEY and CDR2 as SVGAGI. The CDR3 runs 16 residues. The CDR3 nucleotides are TGTGCCAGCAATTACTTCGACAGGCGAGACACCGGGGAGCTGTTTTTT. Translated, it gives CASNYFDRRDTGELFF.

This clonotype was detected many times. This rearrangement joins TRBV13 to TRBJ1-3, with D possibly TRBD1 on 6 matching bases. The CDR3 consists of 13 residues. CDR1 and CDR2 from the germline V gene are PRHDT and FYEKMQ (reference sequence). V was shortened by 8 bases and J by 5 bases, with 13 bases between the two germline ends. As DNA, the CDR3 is TGTGCCAGCGGGGGGCAGTTGAGAAACACCATATATTTT. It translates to CASGGQLRNTIYF.

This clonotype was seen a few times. The CDR3 DNA sequence: TGCGCCAGCAGCTCGGGTCCCTTTGCTAGCTCCTACAATGAGCAGTTCTTC. It codes for CASSSGPFASSYNEQFF. V usage is TRBV5-1 and J usage is TRBJ2-1; D is unclear. The CDR3 is 17 amino acids. V was shortened by 3 bases and J by 0 bases, with 16 bases between the two germline ends. From germline, CDR1 is SGHRS and CDR2 YFSETQ.

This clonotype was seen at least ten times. The CDR3 bases are TGTGCCAGCAGTACAACAGATCTAGGCACAGATACGCAGTATTTT. Its protein is CASSTTDLGTDTQYF. This chain links TRBV12-3 or TRBV12-4 with TRBJ2-3; D not certain. V lost 5 bases, J lost 1 base, and 13 bases lay in between. The CDR3 has 15 residues.

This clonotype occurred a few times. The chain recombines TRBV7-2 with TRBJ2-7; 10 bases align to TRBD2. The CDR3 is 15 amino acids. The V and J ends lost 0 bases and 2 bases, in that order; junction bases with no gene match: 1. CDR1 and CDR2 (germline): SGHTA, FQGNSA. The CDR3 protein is CASSLALAGAYEQYF. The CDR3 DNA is TGTGCCAGCAGCTTAGCGCTAGCGGGGGCCTACGAGCAGTACTTC.

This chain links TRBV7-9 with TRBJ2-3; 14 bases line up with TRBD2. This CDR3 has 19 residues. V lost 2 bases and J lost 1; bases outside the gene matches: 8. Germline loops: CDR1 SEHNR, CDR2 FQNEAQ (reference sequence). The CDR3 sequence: CASSLPGTSGSWGTDTQYF. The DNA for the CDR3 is TGTGCCAGCAGCTTACCCGGGACTAGCGGGAGTTGGGGCACAGATACGCAGTATTTT.

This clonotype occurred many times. CDR3: CASSYSRLARYEQYF. The CDR3 DNA follows: TGTGCCAGCAGTTACTCGAGGCTTGCCCGGTACGAGCAGTACTTC. V and J are TRBV6-2 or TRBV6-3 and TRBJ2-7; D ambiguous. The CDR3 consists of 15 residues. Between the trimmed V and J ends, which lost 0 bases and 4 bases, there was a span of 13 bases. Germline V CDR1 and CDR2: MNHEY, SVGEGT.

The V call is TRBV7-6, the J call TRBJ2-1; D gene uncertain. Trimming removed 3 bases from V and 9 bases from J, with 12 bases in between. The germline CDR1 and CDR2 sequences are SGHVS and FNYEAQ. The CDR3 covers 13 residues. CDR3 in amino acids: CASSFGIGREQFF. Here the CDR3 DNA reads TGTGCCAGCAGCTTCGGTATCGGGCGTGAGCAGTTCTTC.

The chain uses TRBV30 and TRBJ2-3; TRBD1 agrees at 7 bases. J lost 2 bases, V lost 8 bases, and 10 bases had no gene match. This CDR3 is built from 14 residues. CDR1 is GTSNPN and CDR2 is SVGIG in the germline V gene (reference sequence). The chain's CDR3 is CARNRDSHTDTQYF. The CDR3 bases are TGTGCCAGAAACCGGGACAGTCACACAGATACGCAGTATTTT. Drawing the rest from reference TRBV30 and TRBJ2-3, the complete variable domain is SQTIHQWPATLVQPVGSPLSLECTVEGTSNPNLYWYRQAAGRGLQLLFYSVGIGQISSEVPQNLSASRPQDRQFILSSKKLLLSDSGFYLCARNRDSHTDTQYFGPGTRLTVL.

CDR3 DNA: TGCAGTGTTTATTGGGGGGCGAGCCAAGAGACCCAGTACTTC. Translation gives CSVYWGASQETQYF. J is TRBJ2-5 and V is TRBV20-1, with D perhaps TRBD1 or TRBD2 (6 bases each). The ends were cut back, 7 bases at V and 1 base at J, with 16 bases in the middle. The CDR3 spans 14 residues. Germline lookup yields CDR1 DFQATT and CDR2 SNEGSKA (reference sequence).

The CDR3 sequence is CSVAKGSGRVNEQFF. DNA for the CDR3: TGCAGCGTTGCGAAAGGTAGCGGGAGGGTGAATGAGCAGTTCTTC. This chain uses TRBV29-1 with TRBJ2-1, with TRBD2 matching over 11 bases. V shed 4 bases, J shed 7 bases, and the junction held 9 bases outside the gene matches. The CDR3 runs to 15 residues. CDR1 and CDR2 (germline): SQVTM, ANQGSEA.

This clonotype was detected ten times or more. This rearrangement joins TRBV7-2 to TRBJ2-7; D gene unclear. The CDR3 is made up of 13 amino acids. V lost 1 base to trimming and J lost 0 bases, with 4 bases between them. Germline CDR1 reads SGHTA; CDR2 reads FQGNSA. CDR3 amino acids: CASSLVNSYEQYF. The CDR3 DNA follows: TGTGCCAGCAGCTTAGTCAACTCCTACGAGCAGTACTTC.

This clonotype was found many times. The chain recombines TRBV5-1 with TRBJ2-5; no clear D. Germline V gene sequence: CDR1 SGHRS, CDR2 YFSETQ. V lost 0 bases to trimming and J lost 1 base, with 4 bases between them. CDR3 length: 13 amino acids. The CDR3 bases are TGCGCCAGCAGCTTGGATACCCAAGAGACCCAGTACTTC. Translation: CASSLDTQETQYF.